These 3 T cell receptor beta chains were all obtained from the same sample, sequenced in a study of T cell responses to AZD1222 COVID-19 vaccine (dated by TCRdb to about 2021). The library was generated by the immunoSEQ multiplex PCR assay. Not all clones reach the TCRdb copy of this immuneACCESS table, which keeps in-frame sequences only. Checked studies attribute under half of the gap to unresolved V genes and leave the rest unexplained. Here the sample has roughly 270,000 clones; roughly 93% occur a single time. Roughly 0.51% of the sample goes to the ten largest clones. The time point label corresponds to: about 28 days (+/-7) after the second vaccine dose. The sequencing used peripheral blood, collected 28 days after the second AZD1222 dose. Every receptor here comes from an adult who received the AZD1222 COVID-19 vaccine.

The chain employs TRBV6-5 and TRBJ1-2, with D hard to call. The CDR3 contains 13 residues. Germline-derived CDR1 and CDR2 are MNHEY and SVGAGI. V was cut by 0 bases and J by 8 bases, with 10 bases left in between. CDR3 in amino acids: CASSYSKGKGYTF. In nucleotides, the CDR3 is TGTGCCAGCAGTTACTCGAAAGGGAAAGGCTACACCTTC.

This sequence joins TRBV7-2 and TRBJ1-5; D call uncertain. Trimming removed 3 bases from V and 7 bases from J, with 13 bases in between. The CDR3 spans 14 residues. The germline V gene encodes CDR1 SGHTA and CDR2 FQGNSA. CDR3 DNA sequence: TGTGCCAGCAGCTTCGGAGGTGGGGTGCAGCCCCAGCATTTT. Translating gives CASSFGGGVQPQHF.

V gene TRBV19 combines with J gene TRBJ2-6; the D gene is possibly TRBD1 (5 bases). Deletions cut 8 bases from V and 4 bases from J, with 12 bases between. This CDR3 has 14 residues. From germline, CDR1 is LNHDA and CDR2 SQIVND (reference sequence). The CDR3: CASSLRAGANVLTF. CDR3 bases: TGTGCCAGTTCACTCAGGGCGGGGGCCAACGTCCTGACTTTC.